The present entry profiles one T cell receptor beta chain with its context. The entry originates in a study of T cell repertoires in cytomegalovirus infection. V lost 5 bases, J lost 5 bases, and 2 bases stayed unmatched. The CDR3 length is 13 residues. Germline lookup yields CDR1 DFQATT and CDR2 SNEGSKA (reference sequence). Each CDR3 protein is one row after TCRdb ran MiXCR on the reads. The sample has 560,000 or so distinct CDR3 sequences, 16% seen once. V and J are TRBV20-1 and TRBJ1-5, with 11 nucleotides matching TRBD1. Sequencing was performed on CD8+ T cells from PBMCs. The sequence was obtained from a human donor in good health (CMV status not recorded). Some clones in this sample may be carry-over from other donors' samples. The CDR3 loop reads CSAGDRGDQPQHF. CDR3 DNA: TGCAGTGCTGGGGACAGGGGGGATCAGCCCCAGCATTTT.